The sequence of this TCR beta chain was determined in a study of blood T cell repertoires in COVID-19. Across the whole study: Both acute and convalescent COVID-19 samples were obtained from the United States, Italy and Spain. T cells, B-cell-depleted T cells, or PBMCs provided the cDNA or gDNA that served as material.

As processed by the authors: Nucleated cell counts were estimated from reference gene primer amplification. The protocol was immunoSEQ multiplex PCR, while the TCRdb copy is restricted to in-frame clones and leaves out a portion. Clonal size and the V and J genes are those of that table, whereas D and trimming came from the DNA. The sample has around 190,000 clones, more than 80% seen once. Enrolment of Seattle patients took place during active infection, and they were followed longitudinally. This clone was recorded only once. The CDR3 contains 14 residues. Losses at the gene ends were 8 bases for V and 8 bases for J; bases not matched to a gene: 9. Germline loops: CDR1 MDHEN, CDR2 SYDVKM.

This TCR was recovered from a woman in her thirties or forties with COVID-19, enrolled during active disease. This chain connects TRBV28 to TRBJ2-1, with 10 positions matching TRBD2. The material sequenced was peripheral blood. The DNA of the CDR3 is TGTGCCAGCGGGGAGAGCGGGAGGGCCTATGAGCAGTTCTTC. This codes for CASGESGRAYEQFF.